This TCR beta chain comes out of a study of blood T cell repertoires in COVID-19. V was pared by 7 bases and J by 2 bases, with 9 bases between. The CDR3 extends over 13 amino acids. In germline, CDR1 is MDHEN, CDR2 SYDVKM. Each participant's cohort was designated according to participant-reported clinical history. This clone was seen only a few times. The protocol was immunoSEQ multiplex PCR, while the TCRdb copy is restricted to in-frame clones and leaves out a portion. Of about 310,000 clones listed, 90% are singletons. This receptor was taken from a woman aged 18-29 years with acute COVID-19. The sequenced material came from PBMCs or T cells enriched from blood (not recorded which). The chain uses TRBV28 and TRBJ1-5; no reliable D call. CDR3 DNA: TGTGCCAGCACCTCCCAGGGCAATCAGCCCCAGCATTTT. It encodes CASTSQGNQPQHF.